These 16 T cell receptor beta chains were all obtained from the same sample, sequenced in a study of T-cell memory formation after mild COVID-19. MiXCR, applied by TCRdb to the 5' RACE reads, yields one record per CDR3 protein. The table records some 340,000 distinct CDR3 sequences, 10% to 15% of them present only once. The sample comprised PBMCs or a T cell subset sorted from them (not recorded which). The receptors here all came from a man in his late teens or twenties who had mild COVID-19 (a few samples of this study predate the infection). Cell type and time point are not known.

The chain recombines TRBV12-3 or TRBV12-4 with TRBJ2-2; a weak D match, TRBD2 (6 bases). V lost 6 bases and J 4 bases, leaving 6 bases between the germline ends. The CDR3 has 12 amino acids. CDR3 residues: CASREGTGELFF. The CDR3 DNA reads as TGTGCCAGCAGGGAGGGCACCGGGGAGCTGTTTTTT.

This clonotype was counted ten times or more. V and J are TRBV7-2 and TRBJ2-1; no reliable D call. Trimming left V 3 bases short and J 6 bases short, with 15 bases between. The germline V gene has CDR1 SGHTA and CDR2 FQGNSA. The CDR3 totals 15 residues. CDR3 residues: CASSFQVDIFNEQFF. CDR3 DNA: TGTGCCAGCAGCTTCCAGGTTGACATATTCAATGAGCAGTTCTTC.

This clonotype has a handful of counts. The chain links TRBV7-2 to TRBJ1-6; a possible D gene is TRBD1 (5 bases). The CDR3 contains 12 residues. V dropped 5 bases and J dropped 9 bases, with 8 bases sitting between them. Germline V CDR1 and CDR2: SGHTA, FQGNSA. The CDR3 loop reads CASSPGFSPLHF. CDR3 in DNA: TGTGCCAGCAGCCCAGGGTTTTCACCCCTCCACTTT.

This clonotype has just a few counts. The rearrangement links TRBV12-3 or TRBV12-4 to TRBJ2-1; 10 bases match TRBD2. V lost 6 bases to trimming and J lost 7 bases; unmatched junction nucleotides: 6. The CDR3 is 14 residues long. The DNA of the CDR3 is TGTGCCAGCAGATCTAGCGGGGGTTTAAATGAGCAGTTCTTC. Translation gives CASRSSGGLNEQFF.

CDR3 residues: CASSRSGGLYEQYV. The CDR3 DNA reads TGTGCCAGCAGTAGGAGCGGGGGCCTGTACGAGCAGTACGTC. The rearrangement joins TRBV28 to TRBJ2-7, with 8 bases aligning to TRBD2. The junction had 7 bases not matched to a gene; V was cut back by 5 bases and J by 4 bases. CDR3 length: 14 amino acids. Germline CDR1 reads MDHEN; CDR2 reads SYDVKM.

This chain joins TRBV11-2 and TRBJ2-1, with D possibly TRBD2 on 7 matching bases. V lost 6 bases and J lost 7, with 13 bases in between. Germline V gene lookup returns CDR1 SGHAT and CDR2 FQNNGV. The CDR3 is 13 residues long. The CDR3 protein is CASSWGGQNEQFF. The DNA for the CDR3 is TGTGCCAGCAGTTGGGGGGGGCAGAATGAGCAGTTCTTC. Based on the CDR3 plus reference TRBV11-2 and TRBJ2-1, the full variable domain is EAGVAQSPRYKIIEKRQSVAFWCNPISGHATLYWYQQILGQGPKLLIQFQNNGVVDDSQLPKDRFSAERLKGVDSTLKIQPAKLEDSAVYLCASSWGGQNEQFFGPGTRLTVL.

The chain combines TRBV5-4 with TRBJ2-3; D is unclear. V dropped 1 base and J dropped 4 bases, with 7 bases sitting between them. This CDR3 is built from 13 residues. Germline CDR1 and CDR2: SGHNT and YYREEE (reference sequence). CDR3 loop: CASSLSPADTQYF. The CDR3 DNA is TGTGCCAGCAGCTTGTCCCCCGCAGATACGCAGTATTTT.

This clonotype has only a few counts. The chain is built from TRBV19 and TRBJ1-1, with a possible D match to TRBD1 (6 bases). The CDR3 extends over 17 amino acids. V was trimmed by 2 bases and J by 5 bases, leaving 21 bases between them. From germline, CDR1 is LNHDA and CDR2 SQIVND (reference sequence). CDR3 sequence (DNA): TGTGCCAGTAGTATAAGAGCCCTGGAGGGGGGGCGGACTGAAGCTTTCTTT. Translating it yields CASSIRALEGGRTEAFF.

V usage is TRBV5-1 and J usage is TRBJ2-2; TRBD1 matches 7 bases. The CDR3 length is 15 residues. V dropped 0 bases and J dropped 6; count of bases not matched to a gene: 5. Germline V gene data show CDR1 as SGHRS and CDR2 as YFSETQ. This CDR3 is CASSLAGQGAGELFF. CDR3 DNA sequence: TGCGCCAGCAGCTTGGCCGGGCAGGGGGCCGGGGAGCTGTTTTTT.

As DNA, the CDR3 is TGCGCCAGCAGCCAGGGTCACACCTCTGGAAACACCATATATTTT. It yields the protein CASSQGHTSGNTIYF. The chain employs TRBV5-1 and TRBJ1-3, with a tentative D call TRBD1 (5 bases). CDR3 length: 15 residues. Trimming shortened V by 4 bases and J by 0 bases, and 11 bases separated the two germline ends. Germline V gene lookup returns CDR1 SGHRS and CDR2 YFSETQ. Using reference TRBV5-1 and TRBJ1-3 for the parts outside the CDR3, the full variable domain is KAGVTQTPRYLIKTRGQQVTLSCSPISGHRSVSWYQQTPGQGLQFLFEYFSETQRNKGNFPGRFSGRQFSNSRSEMNVSTLELGDSALYLCASSQGHTSGNTIYFGEGSWLTVV.

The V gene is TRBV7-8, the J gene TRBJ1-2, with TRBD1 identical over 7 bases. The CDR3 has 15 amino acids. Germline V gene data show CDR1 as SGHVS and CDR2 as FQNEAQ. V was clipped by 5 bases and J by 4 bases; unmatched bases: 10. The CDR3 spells CASSTFRQGVYGYTF. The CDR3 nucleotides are TGTGCCAGCAGCACGTTCAGACAGGGTGTCTATGGCTACACCTTC.

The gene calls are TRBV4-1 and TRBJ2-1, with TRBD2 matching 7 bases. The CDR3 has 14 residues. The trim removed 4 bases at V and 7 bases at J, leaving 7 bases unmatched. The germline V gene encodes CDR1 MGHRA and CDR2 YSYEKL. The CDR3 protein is CASSLAGEGNEQFF. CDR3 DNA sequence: TGCGCCAGCAGCCTTGCGGGGGAAGGGAATGAGCAGTTCTTC.

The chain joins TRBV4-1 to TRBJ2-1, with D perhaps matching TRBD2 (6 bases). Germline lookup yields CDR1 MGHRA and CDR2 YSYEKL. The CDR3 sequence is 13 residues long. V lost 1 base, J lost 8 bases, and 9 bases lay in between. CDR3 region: CASSQVAGYEQFF. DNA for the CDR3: TGCGCCAGCAGCCAAGTGGCGGGATATGAGCAGTTCTTC.

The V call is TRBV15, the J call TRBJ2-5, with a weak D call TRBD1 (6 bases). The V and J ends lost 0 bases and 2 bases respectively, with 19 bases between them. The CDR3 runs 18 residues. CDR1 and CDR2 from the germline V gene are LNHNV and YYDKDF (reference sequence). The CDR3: CATSREGDMKRTQETQYF. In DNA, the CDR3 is TGTGCCACCAGCAGAGAAGGGGACATGAAACGGACACAAGAGACCCAGTACTTC.

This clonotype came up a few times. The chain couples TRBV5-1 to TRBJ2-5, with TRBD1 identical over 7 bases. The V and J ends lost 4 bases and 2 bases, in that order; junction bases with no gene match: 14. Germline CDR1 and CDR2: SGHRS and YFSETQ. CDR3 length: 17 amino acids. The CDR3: CASSMGIRDSLQETQYF. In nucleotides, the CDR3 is TGCGCCAGCAGCATGGGAATCCGGGACAGCCTACAAGAGACCCAGTACTTC.

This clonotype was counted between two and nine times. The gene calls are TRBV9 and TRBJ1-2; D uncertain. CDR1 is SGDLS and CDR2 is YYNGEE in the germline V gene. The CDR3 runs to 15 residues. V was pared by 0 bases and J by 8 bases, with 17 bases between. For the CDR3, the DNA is TGTGCCAGCAGCGTAGCGTCTCGTGGGCCTGGCGGCTACACCTTC. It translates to CASSVASRGPGGYTF. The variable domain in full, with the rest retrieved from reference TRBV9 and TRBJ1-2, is DSGVTQTPKHLITATGQRVTLRCSPRSGDLSVYWYQQSLDQGLQFLIQYYNGEERAKGNILERFSAQQFPDLHSELNLSSLELGDSALYFCASSVASRGPGGYTFGSGTRLTVV.